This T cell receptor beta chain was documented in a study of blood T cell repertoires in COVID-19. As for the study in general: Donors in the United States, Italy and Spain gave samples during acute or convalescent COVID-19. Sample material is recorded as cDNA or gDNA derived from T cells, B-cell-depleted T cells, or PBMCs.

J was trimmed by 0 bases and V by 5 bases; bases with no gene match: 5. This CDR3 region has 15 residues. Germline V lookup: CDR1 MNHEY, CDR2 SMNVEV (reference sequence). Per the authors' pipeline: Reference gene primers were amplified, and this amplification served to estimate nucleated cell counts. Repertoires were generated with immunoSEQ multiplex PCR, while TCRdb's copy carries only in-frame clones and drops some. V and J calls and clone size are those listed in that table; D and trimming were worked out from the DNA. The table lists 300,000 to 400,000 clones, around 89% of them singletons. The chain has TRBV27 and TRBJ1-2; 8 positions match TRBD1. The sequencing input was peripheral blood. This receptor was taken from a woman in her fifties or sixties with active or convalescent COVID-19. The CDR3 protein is CASSPRTGTNYGYTF. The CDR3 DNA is TGTGCCAGCAGTCCTCGGACAGGGACTAACTATGGCTACACCTTC.